This TCR beta chain was captured by sequencing in a study of breast tumors, draining lymph nodes, adjacent tissues. Axillary draining lymph nodes of breast cancer patients supplied the node samples. A single record per CDR3 protein comes from TCRdb applying MiXCR to the multiplex PCR reads. The sample shows roughly 100,000 distinct CDR3 sequences, roughly 29% of them seen only once. Concerning this clonotype itself: The antigen remains undetermined.

CDR3 length equals 12 residues. V gave up 5 bases and J gave up 7 bases, with 12 bases separating them. Germline V gives CDR1 SGHDT, CDR2 YYEEEE. The study's findings and limits: The data were judged consistent with most tumor T cells coming from lymph node and expanding in tumor. Tumor repertoires ranked between lymph nodes and nontumor tissue in diversity, with V and J gene preferences. Tumor and nontumor repertoires were significantly more similar in luminal-like than in basal-like breast cancer.

The sample was axillary lymph node tissue. V is TRBV5-6 and J is TRBJ1-2; D uncertain. The sequence was collected from a female donor with breast cancer. Some clones in this sample may be carry-over from other donors' samples. The CDR3 loop is CASRRPDSGYTF. The CDR3 DNA follows: TGTGCCAGCAGAAGGCCTGATTCTGGCTACACCTTC.